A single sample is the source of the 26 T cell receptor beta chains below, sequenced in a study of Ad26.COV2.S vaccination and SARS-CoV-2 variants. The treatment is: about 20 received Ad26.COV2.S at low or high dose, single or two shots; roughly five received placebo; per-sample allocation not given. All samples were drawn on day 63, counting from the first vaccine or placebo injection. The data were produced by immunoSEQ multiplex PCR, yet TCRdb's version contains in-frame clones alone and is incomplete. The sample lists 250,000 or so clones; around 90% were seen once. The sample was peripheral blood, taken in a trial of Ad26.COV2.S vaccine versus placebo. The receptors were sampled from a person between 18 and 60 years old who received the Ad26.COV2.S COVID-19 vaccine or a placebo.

For the CDR3, the DNA is TGTGCCAGCAGCCGATTAGTGGGGGAGACCCAGTACTTC. Its protein is CASSRLVGETQYF. The chain has TRBV7-8 and TRBJ2-5, with D uncertain. The CDR3 length is 13 residues. The germline CDR1 and CDR2 sequences are SGHVS and FQNEAQ. The V gene lost 5 bases and the J gene lost 5 bases, with 12 bases spanning the gap.

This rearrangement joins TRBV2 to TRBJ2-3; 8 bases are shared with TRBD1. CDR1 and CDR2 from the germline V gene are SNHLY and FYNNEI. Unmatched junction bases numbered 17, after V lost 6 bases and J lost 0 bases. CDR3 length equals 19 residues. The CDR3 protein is CASSRPLLRGRASTDTQYF. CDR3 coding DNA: TGTGCCAGCAGCCGACCACTTCTCAGGGGGCGAGCCAGCACAGATACGCAGTATTTT.

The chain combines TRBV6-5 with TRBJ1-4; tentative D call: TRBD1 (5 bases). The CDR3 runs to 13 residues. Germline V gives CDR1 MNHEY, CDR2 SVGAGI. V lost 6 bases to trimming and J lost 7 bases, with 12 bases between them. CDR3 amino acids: CASRWGEGEKLFF. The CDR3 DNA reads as TGTGCCAGCAGATGGGGGGAGGGTGAAAAACTGTTTTTT.

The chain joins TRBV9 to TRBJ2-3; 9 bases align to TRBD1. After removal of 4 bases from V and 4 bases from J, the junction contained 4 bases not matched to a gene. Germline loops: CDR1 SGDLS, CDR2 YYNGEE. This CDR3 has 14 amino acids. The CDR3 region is CASSKRTGADTQYF. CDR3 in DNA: TGTGCCAGCAGCAAAAGGACAGGGGCAGATACGCAGTATTTT.

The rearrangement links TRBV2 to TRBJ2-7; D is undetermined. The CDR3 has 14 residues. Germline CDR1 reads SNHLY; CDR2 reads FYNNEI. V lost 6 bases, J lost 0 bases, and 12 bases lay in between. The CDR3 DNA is TGTGCCAGCAGAAAAGACATTTTCTCCTACGAGCAGTACTTC. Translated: CASRKDIFSYEQYF.

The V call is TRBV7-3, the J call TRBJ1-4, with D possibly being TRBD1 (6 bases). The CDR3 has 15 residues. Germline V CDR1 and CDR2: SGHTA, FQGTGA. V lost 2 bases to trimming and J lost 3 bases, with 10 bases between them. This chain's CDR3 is CASSLEGGPNEKLFF. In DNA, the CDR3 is TGTGCCAGCAGCTTAGAGGGGGGTCCTAATGAAAAACTGTTTTTT.

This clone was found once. CDR3 sequence (DNA): TGTGCCAGCAGCTCGGGACTAGCCGGCGAGCAGTACTTC. It encodes CASSSGLAGEQYF. The V call is TRBV6-2 or TRBV6-3, the J call TRBJ2-7, with 9 positions matching TRBD2. V trimming: 6 bases; J trimming: 6 bases; junction bases outside the gene matches: 6. Germline V CDR1 and CDR2: MNHEY, SVGEGT. CDR3 length: 13 residues.

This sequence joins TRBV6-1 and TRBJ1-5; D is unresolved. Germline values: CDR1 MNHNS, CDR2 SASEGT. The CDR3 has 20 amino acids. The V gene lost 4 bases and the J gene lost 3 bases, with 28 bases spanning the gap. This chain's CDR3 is CASSGPLRSLSVAFNQPQHF. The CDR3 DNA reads TGTGCCAGCAGTGGGCCGCTTAGGTCGCTATCCGTGGCCTTCAATCAGCCCCAGCATTTT.

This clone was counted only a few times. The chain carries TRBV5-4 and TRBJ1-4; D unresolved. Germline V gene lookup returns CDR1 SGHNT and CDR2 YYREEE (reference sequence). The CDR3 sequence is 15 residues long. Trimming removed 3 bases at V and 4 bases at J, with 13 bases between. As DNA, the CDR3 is TGTGCCAGCAGCTCGCCCTGGACGGGTAATGAAAAACTGTTTTTT. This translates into CASSSPWTGNEKLFF.

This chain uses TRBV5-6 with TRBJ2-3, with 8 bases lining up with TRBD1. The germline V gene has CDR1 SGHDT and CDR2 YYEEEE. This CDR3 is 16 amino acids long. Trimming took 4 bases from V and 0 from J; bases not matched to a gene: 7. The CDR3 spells CASSPRWDRSTDTQYF. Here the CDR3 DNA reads TGTGCCAGCAGCCCGCGATGGGACAGGAGCACAGATACGCAGTATTTT.

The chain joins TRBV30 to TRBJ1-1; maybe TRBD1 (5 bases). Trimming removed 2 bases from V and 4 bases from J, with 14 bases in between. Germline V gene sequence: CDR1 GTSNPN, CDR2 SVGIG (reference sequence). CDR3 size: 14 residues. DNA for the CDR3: TGTGCCTGGAGTCGACAGACTCAGAGCACTGAAGCTTTCTTT. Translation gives CAWSRQTQSTEAFF.

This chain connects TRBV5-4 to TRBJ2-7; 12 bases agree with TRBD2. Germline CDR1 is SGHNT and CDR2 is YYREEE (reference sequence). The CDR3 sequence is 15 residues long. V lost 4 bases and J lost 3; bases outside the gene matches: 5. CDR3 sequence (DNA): TGTGCCAGCAGCATCTCTAGCGGGAGGGGCTACGAGCAGTACGTC. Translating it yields CASSISSGRGYEQYV.

DNA for the CDR3: TGTGCCAGCAGTTACTCGAAAGGGGAGCAGTACTTC. Its protein product is CASSYSKGEQYF. The V gene is TRBV6-2 or TRBV6-3, the J gene TRBJ2-7, with D uncertain. The length of the CDR3 is 12 residues. The ends were cut back, 0 bases at V and 7 bases at J, with 7 bases in the middle. Per germline, CDR1 MNHEY and CDR2 SVGEGT.

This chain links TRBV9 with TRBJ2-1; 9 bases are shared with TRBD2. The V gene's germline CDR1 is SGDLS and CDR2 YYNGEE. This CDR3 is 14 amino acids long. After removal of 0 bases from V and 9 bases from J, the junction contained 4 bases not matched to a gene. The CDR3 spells CASSVGRGGFEQFF. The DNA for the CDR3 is TGTGCCAGCAGCGTAGGGCGGGGGGGCTTTGAGCAGTTCTTC.

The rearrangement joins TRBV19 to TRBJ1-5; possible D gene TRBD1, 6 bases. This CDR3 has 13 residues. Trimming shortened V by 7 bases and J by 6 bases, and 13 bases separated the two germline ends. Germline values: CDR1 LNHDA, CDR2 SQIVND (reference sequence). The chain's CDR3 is CASTRGGGQPQHF. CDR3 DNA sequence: TGTGCCAGTACCCGTGGGGGCGGTCAGCCCCAGCATTTT.

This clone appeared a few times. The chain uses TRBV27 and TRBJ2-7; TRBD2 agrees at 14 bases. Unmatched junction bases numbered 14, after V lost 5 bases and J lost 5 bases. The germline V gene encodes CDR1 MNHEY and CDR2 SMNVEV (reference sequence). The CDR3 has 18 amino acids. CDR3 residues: CASSTGLAGGNRLHEQYV. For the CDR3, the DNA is TGTGCCAGCAGTACTGGACTAGCGGGAGGTAATCGTCTCCACGAGCAGTACGTC.

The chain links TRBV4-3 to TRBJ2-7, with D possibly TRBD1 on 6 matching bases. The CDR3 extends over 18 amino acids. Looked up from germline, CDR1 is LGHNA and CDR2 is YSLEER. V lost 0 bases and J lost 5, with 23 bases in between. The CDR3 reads CASSQDYRPGHNTHEQYV. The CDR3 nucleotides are TGCGCCAGCAGCCAAGATTATAGGCCGGGACACAATACCCACGAGCAGTACGTC.

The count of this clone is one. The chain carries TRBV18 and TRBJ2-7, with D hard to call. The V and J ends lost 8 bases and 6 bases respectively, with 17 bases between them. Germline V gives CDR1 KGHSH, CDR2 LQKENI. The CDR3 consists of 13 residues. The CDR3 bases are TGTGCCAGCGCCGCGACGCCTGGATTCGAGCAGTACTTC. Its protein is CASAATPGFEQYF.

This CDR3 is CASTPGDYPGANVLTF. As DNA, the CDR3 is TGTGCCAGCACCCCCGGGGACTATCCTGGGGCCAACGTCCTGACTTTC. The chain carries TRBV6-2 or TRBV6-3 and TRBJ2-6; TRBD2 aligns across 7 bases. The J segment lost 2 bases and the V segment lost 7 bases, leaving 8 bases of the junction unmatched. Germline-derived CDR1 and CDR2 are MNHEY and SVGEGT. The CDR3 contains 16 residues.

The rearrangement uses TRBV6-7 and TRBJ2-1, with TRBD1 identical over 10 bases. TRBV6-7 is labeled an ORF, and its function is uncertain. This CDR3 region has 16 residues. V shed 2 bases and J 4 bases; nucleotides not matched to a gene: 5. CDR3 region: CASSYGGQGRYNEQFF. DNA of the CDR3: TGTGCCAGCAGTTACGGGGGACAGGGGAGGTACAATGAGCAGTTCTTC.

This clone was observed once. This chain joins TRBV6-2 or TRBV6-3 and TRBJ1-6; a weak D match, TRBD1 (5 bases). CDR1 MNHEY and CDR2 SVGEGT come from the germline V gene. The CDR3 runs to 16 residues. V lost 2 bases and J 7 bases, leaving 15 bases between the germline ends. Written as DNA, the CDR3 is TGTGCCAGCAGTTACGGGCCTCGGGGCAGGAATTCACCCCTCCACTTT. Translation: CASSYGPRGRNSPLHF.

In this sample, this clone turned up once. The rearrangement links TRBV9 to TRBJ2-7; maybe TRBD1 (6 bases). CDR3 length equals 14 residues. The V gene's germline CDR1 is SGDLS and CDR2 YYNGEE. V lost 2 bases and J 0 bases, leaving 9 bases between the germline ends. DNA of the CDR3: TGTGCCAGCAGCGTGGACAGAGGCTCCTACGAGCAGTACTTC. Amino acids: CASSVDRGSYEQYF.

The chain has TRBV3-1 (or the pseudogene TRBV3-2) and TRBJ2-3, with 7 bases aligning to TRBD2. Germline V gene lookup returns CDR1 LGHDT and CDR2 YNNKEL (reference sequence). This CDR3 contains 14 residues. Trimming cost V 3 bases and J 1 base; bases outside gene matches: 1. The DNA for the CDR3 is TGTGCCAGCAGCCACCTAGCGGGCACAGATACGCAGTATTTT. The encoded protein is CASSHLAGTDTQYF.

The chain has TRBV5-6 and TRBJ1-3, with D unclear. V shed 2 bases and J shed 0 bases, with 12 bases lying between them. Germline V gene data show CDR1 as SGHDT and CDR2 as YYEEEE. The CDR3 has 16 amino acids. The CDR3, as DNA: TGTGCCAGCAGCTTATACGGACCTTTCTCTGGAAACACCATATATTTT. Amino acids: CASSLYGPFSGNTIYF. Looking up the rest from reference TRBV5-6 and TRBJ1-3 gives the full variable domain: DAGVTQSPTHLIKTRGQQVTLRCSPKSGHDTVSWYQQALGQGPQFIFQYYEEEERQRGNFPDRFSGHQFPNYSSELNVNALLLGDSALYLCASSLYGPFSGNTIYFGEGSWLTVV.

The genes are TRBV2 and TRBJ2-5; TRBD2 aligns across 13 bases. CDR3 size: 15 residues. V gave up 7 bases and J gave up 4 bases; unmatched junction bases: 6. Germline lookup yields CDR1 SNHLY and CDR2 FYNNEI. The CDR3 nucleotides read TGTGCCAGCAAACTAGCGGGAGGGTGGGTAGAGACCCAGTACTTC. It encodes CASKLAGGWVETQYF.

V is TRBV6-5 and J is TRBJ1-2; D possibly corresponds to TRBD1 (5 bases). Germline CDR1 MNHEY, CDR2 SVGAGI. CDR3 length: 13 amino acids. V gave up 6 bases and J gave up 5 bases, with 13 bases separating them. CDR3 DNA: TGTGCCAGCAGCCTCGAGGGGAGGTATGGCTACACCTTC. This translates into CASSLEGRYGYTF.